A selection of T cell receptor beta chains follows, all from one sample in a study of cytomegalovirus exposure and HLA in healthy donors. Here immunoSEQ multiplex PCR was the method, and the copy in TCRdb shows in-frame clones only, minus some. The sample includes approximately 89,000 clones, about 80% of them seen just once. Sequencing was carried out using PBMCs. The receptor source for this set is a male donor in good health and CMV-seronegative. CDR3s include the opening cysteine and the closing phenylalanine or tryptophan. The order of the fields is D gene, V gene, J gene, clone size, CDR3 protein, CDR3 DNA. D genes are given only for firm matches. A row's size may be missing; if present it is once, few, many or a size class.

-,TRBV7-2,TRBJ2-7,once,CASSFGGSSYEQYF,TGTGCCAGCAGCTTCGGTGGGAGCTCCTACGAGCAGTACTTC
TRBD1,TRBV5-6,TRBJ1-3,-,CASSWDRTWGNTIYF,TGTGCCAGCAGTTGGGACAGGACGTGGGGAAACACCATATATTTT
-,TRBV27,TRBJ2-3,-,CASSWLPSSSASTDTQYF,TGTGCCAGCAGTTGGCTCCCCTCATCTAGCGCTAGCACAGATACGCAGTATTTT
-,TRBV6-5,TRBJ2-7,-,CASSTGNSYEQYF,TGTGCCAGCAGTACAGGAAACTCCTACGAGCAGTACTTC
TRBD1,TRBV28,TRBJ1-2,-,CASSWTGRANYGYTF,TGTGCCAGCAGTTGGACAGGGAGAGCTAACTATGGCTACACCTTC
TRBD1,TRBV7-6,TRBJ2-1,-,CASSLVQGAGEQFF,TGTGCCAGCAGCTTAGTGCAGGGGGCGGGTGAGCAGTTCTTC
TRBD1,TRBV4-1,TRBJ1-1,-,CASSQPPSGTGRNTEAFF,TGCGCCAGCAGCCAACCGCCCTCGGGGACAGGAAGGAACACTGAAGCTTTCTTT
-,TRBV29-1,TRBJ1-1,-,CSVLRSGSTEAFF,TGCAGCGTCTTGCGAAGTGGTAGCACTGAAGCTTTCTTT
-,TRBV18,TRBJ2-7,-,CASSPGHPTDEQYF,TGTGCCAGCTCTCCCGGACATCCTACTGACGAGCAGTACTTC
-,TRBV27,TRBJ2-1,-,CASSLLGNEQFF,TGTGCCAGCAGTTTGCTAGGCAATGAGCAGTTCTTC
TRBD1,TRBV20-1,TRBJ2-7,-,CSATDRYEQYF,TGCAGTGCTACGGACAGGTACGAGCAGTACTTC
-,TRBV5-4,TRBJ2-1,-,CASSPRTASSYNEQFF,TGTGCCAGCAGCCCTCGGACAGCGAGCTCCTACAATGAGCAGTTCTTC
TRBD1,TRBV25-1,TRBJ2-7,-,CASSDAGTGNEQYF,TGTGCCAGCAGTGATGCCGGGACAGGGAACGAGCAGTACTTC
TRBD1,TRBV29-1,TRBJ1-4,-,CSAIGGTGGGKLFF,TGCAGCGCCATAGGGGGGACAGGGGGAGGAAAACTGTTTTTT
-,TRBV28,TRBJ1-4,-,CASSLGFLGWGATNEKLFF,TGTGCCAGCAGTTTAGGATTTTTGGGCTGGGGGGCAACTAATGAAAAACTGTTTTTT
TRBD1,TRBV11-2,TRBJ1-1,-,CASSFGQGDTEAFF,TGTGCCAGCAGCTTCGGACAGGGGGACACTGAAGCTTTCTTT
-,TRBV6-6,TRBJ1-6,-,CASSPIGVNSPLHF,TGTGCCAGCAGTCCCATCGGTGTGAATTCACCCCTCCACTTT
TRBD1,TRBV19,TRBJ2-3,-,CASSWGQGLADTQYF,TGTGCCAGTAGTTGGGGACAGGGGTTGGCAGATACGCAGTATTTT
-,TRBV28,TRBJ1-5,-,CASSLFSWTDSSNQPQHF,TGTGCCAGCAGTTTATTTAGTTGGACGGACAGTAGCAATCAGCCCCAGCATTTT
TRBD1,TRBV5-1,TRBJ2-7,once,CASSLPFDREYEQYF,TGCGCCAGCAGCCTCCCCTTCGACAGGGAATACGAGCAGTACTTC
-,TRBV4-3,TRBJ1-2,-,CASSANRESIRGYTF,TGCGCCAGCAGCGCTAACAGGGAAAGTATTAGAGGCTACACCTTC
TRBD2,TRBV4-2,TRBJ2-1,-,CASSQSMGLAGGFEQFF,TGTGCCAGCAGCCAGTCAATGGGACTAGCGGGAGGTTTTGAGCAGTTCTTC
-,TRBV28,TRBJ1-1,-,CASSLWGATNTEAFF,TGTGCCAGCAGTTTATGGGGGGCCACGAACACTGAAGCTTTCTTT
TRBD1,TRBV28,TRBJ2-1,-,CASSLTTGGLGHNEQFF,TGTGCCAGCAGCTTAACGACAGGGGGATTGGGACACAATGAGCAGTTCTTC
-,TRBV28,TRBJ1-4,-,CASSFVGSGNEKLFF,TGTGCCAGCAGTTTTGTTGGGAGCGGTAATGAAAAACTGTTTTTT
-,TRBV9,TRBJ2-5,-,CASSVEDSQETQYF,TGTGCCAGCAGCGTAGAGGACAGCCAAGAGACCCAGTACTTC
-,TRBV28,TRBJ1-6,-,CASTGVEGYNSPLHF,TGTGCCAGCACTGGCGTAGAGGGTTATAATTCACCCCTCCACTTT
-,TRBV6-1,TRBJ1-1,few,CASSRQLNTEAFF,TGTGCCAGCAGTAGACAGCTTAACACTGAAGCTTTCTTT
TRBD2,TRBV7-2,TRBJ2-7,-,CASSFGIAGEQYF,TGTGCCAGCAGCTTTGGGATAGCGGGGGAGCAGTACTTC
-,TRBV5-5,TRBJ1-5,-,CASSLAGNQPQHF,TGTGCCAGCAGCTTGGCCGGGAATCAGCCCCAGCATTTT
-,TRBV10-3,TRBJ2-1,-,CAISESVTRDEQFF,TGTGCCATCAGTGAGTCAGTGACTAGGGATGAGCAGTTCTTC
-,TRBV4-3,TRBJ1-2,-,CASSQELGQGFSVLPNYGYTF,TGCGCCAGCAGCCAAGAGTTGGGTCAGGGCTTCTCAGTACTACCTAACTATGGCTACACCTTC
TRBD1,TRBV6-6,TRBJ2-7,-,CASSWERTGGYEQYF,TGTGCCAGCAGTTGGGAGAGGACAGGGGGTTACGAGCAGTACTTC
TRBD1,TRBV7-7,TRBJ1-2,-,CASGNVGTGHNYGYTF,TGTGCTAGCGGCAATGTGGGGACAGGGCATAACTATGGCTACACCTTC
-,TRBV28,TRBJ2-6,once,CASSAGPGYDSGANVLTF,TGTGCCAGCAGTGCCGGACCGGGGTACGACTCTGGGGCCAACGTCCTGACTTTC
TRBD2,TRBV5-1,TRBJ2-1,-,CASSISGSRVGNEQFF,TGCGCCAGCAGCATTAGCGGGAGTAGGGTGGGTAATGAGCAGTTCTTC
-,TRBV4-3,TRBJ2-7,-,CASSQDIPQSGLEQYF,TGCGCCAGCAGCCAAGATATCCCCCAGTCGGGACTCGAGCAGTACTTC
-,TRBV6-5,TRBJ1-3,-,CASLPHTGSGNTIYF,TGTGCCAGCCTCCCTCATACAGGGTCTGGAAACACCATATATTTT
-,TRBV9,TRBJ1-1,once,CASSAHMNTEAFF,TGTGCCAGCAGCGCTCACATGAACACTGAAGCTTTCTTT
TRBD1,TRBV9,TRBJ2-5,-,CASSAEGAEQETQYF,TGTGCCAGCAGCGCCGAGGGGGCAGAGCAAGAGACCCAGTACTTC
-,TRBV5-6,TRBJ2-7,-,CASSLTGGIAGDEQYF,TGTGCCAGCAGCTTAACAGGGGGTATAGCGGGGGACGAGCAGTACTTC
TRBD2,TRBV6-5,TRBJ2-1,-,CASRKREETYNEQFF,TGTGCCAGCAGGAAGCGGGAGGAGACCTACAATGAGCAGTTCTTC
-,TRBV7-2,TRBJ1-2,few,CASSLGLNYGYTF,TGTGCCAGCAGCTTAGGACTGAACTATGGCTACACCTTC
-,TRBV28,TRBJ1-2,-,CASTTVGGPYGYTF,TGTGCCAGCACGACGGTAGGAGGCCCCTATGGCTACACCTTC
TRBD1,TRBV11-3,TRBJ2-7,few,CASSSGTGPYEQYF,TGTGCCAGCAGCTCCGGGACAGGGCCCTACGAGCAGTACTTC
-,TRBV4-3,TRBJ2-1,-,CASSQYDRTDYPSYNEQFF,TGCGCCAGCAGCCAATACGACAGGACCGACTATCCCTCCTACAATGAGCAGTTCTTC
TRBD2,TRBV10-3,TRBJ2-5,-,CAISESGGGGETQYF,TGTGCCATCAGTGAGTCGGGCGGGGGAGGCGAGACCCAGTACTTC
-,TRBV6-4,TRBJ2-2,once,CASSDSGAGELFF,TGTGCCAGCAGTGACTCCGGGGCCGGGGAGCTGTTTTTT
TRBD2,TRBV27,TRBJ2-1,once,CASSLGASGLPRHNEQFF,TGTGCCAGCAGTTTAGGGGCTAGCGGCCTTCCCAGACACAATGAGCAGTTCTTC
-,TRBV7-3,TRBJ2-5,-,CASSRAPTGEQYF,TGTGCCAGCAGCCGAGCCCCGACGGGGGAGCAGTACTTC
-,TRBV7-2,TRBJ2-3,-,CASSRTISSTDTQYF,TGTGCCAGCAGCCGGACTATTTCTAGCACAGATACGCAGTATTTT
TRBD1,TRBV7-8,TRBJ2-7,once,CASSPNRQGQTYEQYF,TGTGCCAGCAGCCCGAATCGACAGGGCCAAACCTACGAGCAGTACTTC
TRBD2,TRBV6-5,TRBJ2-3,few,CASSSAGGSFYTQYF,TGTGCCAGCAGTTCAGCGGGAGGCTCCTTTTATACGCAGTATTTT
-,TRBV28,TRBJ1-1,-,CASSHDGLWEAFF,TGTGCCAGCAGCCACGACGGGTTGTGGGAAGCTTTCTTT
-,TRBV4-3,TRBJ1-1,-,CASSQDWSGLTEAFF,TGCGCCAGCAGCCAAGATTGGTCAGGGCTAACTGAAGCTTTCTTT
-,TRBV11-2,TRBJ2-2,-,CASSKIQGTGELFF,TGTGCCAGCAGCAAAATACAGGGCACCGGGGAGCTGTTTTTT
TRBD1,TRBV7-8,TRBJ2-7,-,CASSRSGTAYEQYF,TGTGCCAGCAGCCGGAGTGGGACAGCCTACGAGCAGTACTTC
-,TRBV7-2,TRBJ2-7,-,CASSPSDFYEQYF,TGTGCCAGCAGCCCCTCAGATTTCTACGAGCAGTACTTC